This T cell receptor (beta chain) emerged from a study of response to subunit inactivated influenza vaccine. Findings and caveats of the study: The authors offered the suggestion that each seasonal influenza vaccination recruits few new T cells.

This clonotype has ten or more counts. Its antigen is undetermined. In TCRdb, the RT-PCR reads were re-called with MiXCR into one record per CDR3 protein. The sample carries around 710,000 distinct CDR3 sequences, approximately 15% recorded once. The CDR3 loop spans 14 amino acids. In germline, CDR1 is SEHNR, CDR2 FQNEAQ (reference sequence). Trimming took 1 base from V and 2 from J, leaving 9 bases between them. Sequenced here: PBMCs from blood, sampled about 14 days before vaccination. The chain couples TRBV7-9 to TRBJ2-7; unclear D gene. The origin of this receptor is a man in his fifties who received an inactivated influenza vaccine. CDR3 sequence (DNA): TGTGCCAGCAGCTTAGGTGCGCAGACCTACGAGCAGTACTTC. Residues: CASSLGAQTYEQYF.